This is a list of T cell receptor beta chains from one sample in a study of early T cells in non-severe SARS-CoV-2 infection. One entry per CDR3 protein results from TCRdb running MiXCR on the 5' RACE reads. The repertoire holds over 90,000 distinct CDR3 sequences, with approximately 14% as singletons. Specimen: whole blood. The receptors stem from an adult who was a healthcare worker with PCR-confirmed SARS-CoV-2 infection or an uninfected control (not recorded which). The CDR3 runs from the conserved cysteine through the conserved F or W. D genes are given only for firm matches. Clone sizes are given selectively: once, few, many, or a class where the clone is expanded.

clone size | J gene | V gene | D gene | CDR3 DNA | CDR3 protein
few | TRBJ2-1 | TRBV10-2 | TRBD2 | TGCGCCAGCCTCGGTGGGGACTACAACAATGAGCAGTTCTTC | CASLGGDYNNEQFF
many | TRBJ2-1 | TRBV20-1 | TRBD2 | TGCAGTGCTAAAGCGGGAGGGCCGTTCGATGAGCAGTTCTTC | CSAKAGGPFDEQFF
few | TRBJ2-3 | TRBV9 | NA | TGTGCCAGCAGCCCCAGGATGGGCACAGATACGCAGTATTTT | CASSPRMGTDTQYF
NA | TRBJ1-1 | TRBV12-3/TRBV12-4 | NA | TGTGCCAGCAGGGATACAGAGAACACTGAAGCTTTCTTT | CASRDTENTEAFF
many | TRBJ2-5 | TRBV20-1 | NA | TGCAGTGCTAGGAGGGAGACCCAGTACTTC | CSARRETQYF
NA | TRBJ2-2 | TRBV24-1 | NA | TGTGCCACCAGTGATTTTAAGGGGGATTCGAACACCGGGGAGCTGTTTTTT | CATSDFKGDSNTGELFF
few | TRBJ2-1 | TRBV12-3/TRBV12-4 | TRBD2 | TGTGCCAGCAGTTTAGAGAGGGAGGGCAATGAGCAGTTCTTC | CASSLEREGNEQFF
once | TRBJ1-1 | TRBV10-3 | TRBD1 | TGTGCCATCAGACTCGACAGGGGAACTGAAGCTTTCTTT | CAIRLDRGTEAFF
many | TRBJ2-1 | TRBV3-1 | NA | TGTGCCAGCAGCCTCCGCCATGAGCAGTTCTTC | CASSLRHEQFF
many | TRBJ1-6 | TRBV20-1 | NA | TGCAGTGCTAGAGATTCCGGCGCGAATTCACCCCTCCACTTT | CSARDSGANSPLHF
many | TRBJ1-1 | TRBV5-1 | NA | TGCGCCAGCAGCTTGGAGACTATGAACACTGAAGCTTTCTTT | CASSLETMNTEAFF